A selection of T cell receptor beta chains follows, all from one sample in a study of blood T cell repertoires in COVID-19. The repertoire was sequenced with immunoSEQ multiplex PCR; TCRdb's copy has only in-frame clones and lacks some. This sample carries under 200,000 clones, 70% to 80% of them seen once, and the ten largest clones take around 8%. The sample consisted of peripheral blood. These receptors came from a woman in her sixties with COVID-19, enrolled during active disease. The CDR3 runs from the conserved cysteine through the conserved F or W. D genes are given only for firm matches. Part of the rows lack a size; the others show once, few, many or a class for expanded clones.

>TRBD1|-|TRBV18|TRBJ2-7
CASVETGTGSYEQYF
TGTGCCAGCGTAGAAACCGGGACAGGGTCCTACGAGCAGTACTTC
>TRBD1|once|TRBV2|TRBJ2-2
CAGQGRNAGELFF
TGTGCCGGACAGGGCAGGAATGCCGGGGAGCTGTTTTTT
>-|-|TRBV18|TRBJ2-1
CASSPAYGNGEQFF
TGTGCCAGCTCACCAGCGTACGGTAATGGTGAGCAGTTCTTC
>TRBD2|once|TRBV18|TRBJ2-2
CASSPVAGTNTGELFF
TGTGCCAGCTCACCCGTAGCGGGAACGAACACCGGGGAGCTGTTTTTT
>TRBD2|-|TRBV11-2|TRBJ2-5
CASTQHGASGGETQYF
TGTGCCAGCACCCAACACGGGGCTAGCGGGGGGGAGACCCAGTACTTC
>-|-|TRBV30|TRBJ1-3
CAWITTGNTIYF
TGTGCCTGGATCACAACTGGAAACACCATATATTTT
>-|-|TRBV28|TRBJ1-3
CATTPGGWTSGNTIYF
TGTGCCACCACCCCTGGGGGGTGGACCTCTGGAAACACCATATATTTT
>TRBD1|-|TRBV7-3|TRBJ2-4
CASSPGGQGEGKNIQYF
TGTGCCAGCAGCCCGGGAGGACAGGGGGAGGGCAAAAACATTCAGTACTTC
>TRBD2|-|TRBV19|TRBJ2-4
CASSKVLAGGLDIQYF
TGTGCCAGTAGTAAGGTTCTAGCGGGGGGGCTGGACATTCAGTACTTC
>TRBD2|-|TRBV30|TRBJ2-7
CAWSLTSVEQYF
TGTGCCTGGAGTTTGACTAGCGTCGAGCAGTACTTC
>-|-|TRBV27|TRBJ1-2
CASSFQGRGYTF
TGTGCCAGCAGTTTCCAGGGTCGTGGCTACACCTTC
>TRBD1|-|TRBV7-3|TRBJ2-7
CASSRGHGYEQYF
TGTGCCAGCAGCAGGGGGCATGGTTACGAGCAGTACTTC
>TRBD1|-|TRBV7-2|TRBJ1-2
CASSPGQGLRYTF
TGTGCCAGCAGCCCGGGACAGGGTCTTAGATACACCTTC
>TRBD2|-|TRBV5-1|TRBJ2-3
CASSPGREGFWDTQYF
TGCGCCAGCAGCCCTGGCAGGGAGGGATTTTGGGATACGCAGTATTTT
>-|-|TRBV28|TRBJ1-1
CASSTTRGMAFF
TGTGCCAGCAGCACCACCCGGGGGATGGCTTTCTTT
>-|-|TRBV6-6|TRBJ2-7
CASRTYSYEQYF
TGTGCCAGTAGGACTTATTCCTACGAGCAGTACTTC
>-|-|TRBV18|TRBJ1-4
CASSPRQAPDEKLFF
TGTGCCAGCTCACCGAGACAGGCTCCCGATGAAAAACTGTTTTTT
>-|once|TRBV28|TRBJ2-7
CASISPISGLYEQYF
TGTGCCAGCATCAGCCCCATCAGCGGGCTCTACGAGCAGTACTTC
>-|-|TRBV27|TRBJ2-3
CASGTQRARTDTQYF
TGTGCCAGCGGTACCCAGCGGGCCCGCACAGATACGCAGTATTTT
>-|-|TRBV29-1|TRBJ2-3
CSVPGGGGNPSTDTQYF
TGCAGCGTTCCAGGGGGCGGGGGAAACCCTAGCACAGATACGCAGTATTTT
>TRBD2|-|TRBV9|TRBJ2-2
CASSVEGRGGELFF
TGTGCCAGCAGCGTCGAGGGGAGGGGCGGGGAGCTGTTTTTT
>-|-|TRBV9|TRBJ1-1
CASSVLGKNTEAFF
TGTGCCAGCAGCGTACTGGGCAAGAACACTGAAGCTTTCTTT
>-|-|TRBV4-1|TRBJ1-1
CASSQVFRTAAFF
TGCGCCAGCAGCCAAGTATTTCGAACAGCAGCTTTCTTT
>TRBD2|-|TRBV27|TRBJ2-7
CASGLAASYEQYF
TGTGCCAGCGGACTAGCGGCCTCCTACGAGCAGTACTTC
>TRBD1|-|TRBV7-2|TRBJ1-1
CASSLGQGVVGTEAFF
TGTGCCAGCAGTTTAGGACAGGGGGTTGTGGGCACTGAAGCTTTCTTT
>-|-|TRBV10-3|TRBJ1-6
CAISEFLPGLPDLGPLHF
TGTGCCATCAGTGAGTTCCTGCCGGGACTCCCTGATTTAGGGCCCCTCCACTTT
>TRBD1|few|TRBV5-6|TRBJ1-4
CASSKGTATNEKLFF
TGTGCCAGCAGCAAAGGGACAGCAACTAATGAAAAACTGTTTTTT
>-|few|TRBV19|TRBJ1-1
CASSRQAMNTEAFF
TGTGCCAGTAGTAGGCAGGCCATGAACACTGAAGCTTTCTTT
>-|-|TRBV7-8|TRBJ2-1
CASSRLGSSYNEQFF
TGTGCCAGCAGCCGTCTAGGGAGCTCCTACAATGAGCAGTTCTTC
>-|once|TRBV5-1|TRBJ2-1
CASSRWAEPDNEQFF
TGCGCCAGCAGCCGGTGGGCAGAACCCGACAATGAGCAGTTCTTC
>-|-|TRBV6-5|TRBJ2-7
CASRSLVAGRDEQYF
TGTGCCAGCCGCTCCCTTGTGGCGGGACGCGACGAGCAGTACTTC
>-|few|TRBV6-5|TRBJ1-2
CASSYSGDLNYGYTF
TGTGCCAGCAGTTACTCGGGAGACTTGAACTATGGCTACACCTTC
>TRBD2|-|TRBV7-2|TRBJ2-5
CASSLAGGAETQYF
TGTGCCAGCAGCTTAGCGGGAGGGGCAGAGACCCAGTACTTC
>TRBD2|once|TRBV28|TRBJ2-1
CASTSPGLINEQFF
TGTGCCAGCACATCCCCGGGACTAATTAATGAGCAGTTCTTC
>TRBD2|-|TRBV6-2/TRBV6-3|TRBJ2-5
CASSFRLAVGQETQYF
TGTGCCAGCAGTTTTCGACTAGCGGTGGGACAAGAGACCCAGTACTTC
>-|-|TRBV27|TRBJ2-2
CASRSPLRGRTGELFF
TGTGCCAGCAGGTCCCCCCTCCGGGGGAGGACCGGGGAGCTGTTTTTT
>TRBD2|-|TRBV27|TRBJ2-1
CASRITSGAYNEQFF
TGTGCCAGCAGAATTACTAGCGGAGCCTACAATGAGCAGTTCTTC
>-|few|TRBV15|TRBJ2-7
CATSRDILPNEQYF
TGTGCCACCAGCAGAGATATTCTACCCAACGAGCAGTACTTC
>-|-|TRBV28|TRBJ1-2
CASSYNHGYTF
TGTGCCAGCAGTTACAACCACGGCTACACCTTC
>-|few|TRBV5-4|TRBJ2-1
CASSQGLDYNEQFF
TGTGCCAGCAGCCAGGGACTCGACTACAATGAGCAGTTCTTC